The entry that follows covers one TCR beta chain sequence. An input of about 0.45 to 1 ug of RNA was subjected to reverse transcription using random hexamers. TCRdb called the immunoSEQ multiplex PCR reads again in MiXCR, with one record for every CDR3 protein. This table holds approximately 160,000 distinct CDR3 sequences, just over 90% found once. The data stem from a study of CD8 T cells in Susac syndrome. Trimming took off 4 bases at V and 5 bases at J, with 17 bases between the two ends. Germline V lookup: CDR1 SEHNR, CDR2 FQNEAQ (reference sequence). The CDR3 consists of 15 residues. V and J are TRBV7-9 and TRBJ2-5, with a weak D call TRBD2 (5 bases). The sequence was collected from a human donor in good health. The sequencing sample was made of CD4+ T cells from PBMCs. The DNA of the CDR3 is TGTGCCAGCAGCTCCAGGCAAGCCGCGGGTGAGACCCAGTACTTC. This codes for CASSSRQAAGETQYF.